The 9 T cell receptor beta chains in this list originate from one sample, sequenced in a study of T cell repertoires and leukemia-associated antigens. No antigen is known for these receptors. Each CDR3 protein gets one entry after TCRdb re-called the 5' RACE reads with MiXCR. The sample includes almost 10,000 distinct CDR3 sequences, less than 55% of them seen just once. Sequencing was performed on CD3+ T cells sorted from blood and cultured. The receptors derive from a female donor in good health.

The chain couples TRBV29-1 to TRBJ2-3; D unclear. Deletions cut 5 bases from V and 3 bases from J, with 3 bases between. The CDR3 length is 10 residues. Germline lookup yields CDR1 SQVTM and CDR2 ANQGSEA. The CDR3 here is CSVLTDTQYF. CDR3 DNA sequence: TGCAGCGTTCTTACAGATACGCAGTATTTT.

The V and J genes are TRBV10-2 and TRBJ2-2, with D perhaps matching TRBD2 (6 bases). Trimming pared 7 bases from V and 0 bases from J, leaving 12 bases between. Germline V CDR1 and CDR2: WSHSY, SAAADI. This CDR3 has 15 residues. The chain's CDR3 is CASITGDPNTGELFF. The CDR3 region has the DNA TGCGCCAGCATAACGGGAGACCCGAACACCGGGGAGCTGTTTTTT.

In regard to this clonotype: Relative to the germline gene, one junction end is altered; a read error may explain this. V is TRBV20-1 and J is TRBJ2-1; possible D gene TRBD2, 5 bases. The DNA matches TRBJ2-7 better at its end, which makes the J call doubtful. The CDR3 runs 11 residues. CDR1 and CDR2 (germline): DFQATT, SNEGSKA (reference sequence). DNA for the CDR3: TGCAATGCTAGCCCAAGGAATGAGCAGTACTTC. The encoded protein is CNASPRNEQYF.

The chain uses TRBV4-1 and TRBJ2-5; maybe TRBD2 (5 bases). Between the trimmed V and J ends, which lost 3 bases and 2 bases, there was a span of 16 bases. The germline CDR1 and CDR2 sequences are MGHRA and YSYEKL. This CDR3 region has 16 residues. CDR3 coding DNA: TGCGCCAGCAGCCACCCCCCAGGCGGGTTACAAGAGACCCAGTACTTC. This sequence encodes CASSHPPGGLQETQYF.

This clonotype was observed at least ten times. The chain employs TRBV5-4 and TRBJ1-2; unclear D gene. The germline gives CDR1 SGHNT, CDR2 YYREEE (reference sequence). This CDR3 spans 15 amino acids. Trimming stripped 0 bases from V and 4 bases from J, with 13 bases between. The CDR3 sequence is CASSLEGRDAYGYTF. In DNA form, the CDR3 reads TGTGCCAGCAGCTTGGAGGGCCGGGATGCCTATGGCTACACCTTC.

This rearrangement joins TRBV29-1 to TRBJ2-1, with 7 bases that match TRBD1. In germline, CDR1 is SQVTM, CDR2 ANQGSEA. V lost 6 bases to trimming and J lost 6 bases; unmatched junction nucleotides: 8. The CDR3 loop spans 13 amino acids. The CDR3 region is CSVAKQGSNEQFF. In DNA form, the CDR3 reads TGCAGCGTAGCCAAACAGGGGAGCAATGAGCAGTTCTTC.

This clonotype showed up just a few times. The V and J genes are TRBV5-1 and TRBJ1-2, with D hard to call. The CDR3 has 15 amino acids. The V end lost 2 bases, the J end lost 3 bases, and 14 bases lay between the germline ends. Germline V gives CDR1 SGHRS, CDR2 YFSETQ. DNA for the CDR3: TGCGCCAGCAGCTTCCCTGGAGGGTCTGACTATGGCTACACCTTC. Protein sequence: CASSFPGGSDYGYTF.

This clonotype was counted a single time. Germline and junction disagree at one end, which may indicate a read error. The rearrangement uses TRBV27 and TRBJ1-1; D gene unclear. This CDR3 spans 13 amino acids. Germline V lookup: CDR1 MNHEY, CDR2 SMNVEV (reference sequence). The CDR3 is CASSLYVNTEASF. In nucleotides, the CDR3 is TGTGCCAGCAGTTTATACGTGAACACTGAAGCTTCCTTT.

This clonotype was observed at least ten times. In this CDR3 the conserved last residue, phenylalanine or tryptophan, is missing, so a read error is likely. The rearrangement uses TRBV24-1 and TRBJ2-5; the D is unclear. Germline assignment: CDR1 KGHDR and CDR2 SFDVKD. Trimming left V 3 bases short and J 5 bases short, with 12 bases between. The CDR3 is made up of 14 amino acids. In nucleotides, the CDR3 is TGTGCCACCAGTGATCAGGATAAATCGGAGACCCAGTACCTC. Protein: CATSDQDKSETQYL.